A selection of T cell receptor beta chains follows, all from one sample in a study of CD8+ T cells in alopecia areata. Repertoires were generated with immunoSEQ multiplex PCR, while TCRdb's copy carries only in-frame clones and drops some. The table shows 140,000 to 150,000 clones, with about half occurring only once. Specimen: CD4+ T cells sorted from blood, collected at week 0. These receptors were taken from a human donor with alopecia areata. CDR3s include the opening cysteine and the closing phenylalanine or tryptophan. A D gene is named only where the DNA matches it firmly. The size entry is marked missing in some rows and otherwise reads once, few, many or a size class.

clone size,V gene,J gene,D gene,CDR3 DNA,CDR3 protein
-,TRBV4-1,TRBJ2-5,TRBD2,TGCGCCAGCAGCGGAGGGACTAGCGGGGCCCAAGAGACCCAGTACTTC,CASSGGTSGAQETQYF
-,TRBV5-6,TRBJ2-1,TRBD2,TGTGCCAGCAGCTTGAGGTGGTGGACTAGCGGGAGCGGTTACAATGAGCAGTTCTTC,CASSLRWWTSGSGYNEQFF
-,TRBV5-1,TRBJ2-5,-,TGCGCCAGCAGCTTGGCGACAGGAAAGGGGACCCAGTACTTC,CASSLATGKGTQYF
-,TRBV7-2,TRBJ2-7,TRBD2,TGTGCCAGCAGCTTAAAGGTTCGGGAGGGCCCTCTACCCTACGAGCAGTACTTC,CASSLKVREGPLPYEQYF
-,TRBV25-1,TRBJ2-3,TRBD2,TGTGCCAGCAGTGAATATAGCACTTCGGCGGGAGGGCGAGATACGCAGTATTTT,CASSEYSTSAGGRDTQYF
few,TRBV6-5,TRBJ1-1,-,TGTGCCAGCAGTTACGCCCAGGGTGGCACTGAAGCTTTCTTT,CASSYAQGGTEAFF
few,TRBV7-2,TRBJ1-2,-,TGTGCCAGCAGCTTAGATTGGGCTTCCGTCACCAATGGCTACACCTTC,CASSLDWASVTNGYTF
-,TRBV30,TRBJ2-5,TRBD1,TGTGCCTGGAATGGACAGGGAACGTGGAGCAAGACCCAGTACTTC,CAWNGQGTWSKTQYF
few,TRBV4-3,TRBJ2-3,-,TGCGCCAGCGCCAGGGCCCTCACAGATACGCAGTATTTT,CASARALTDTQYF
-,TRBV30,TRBJ2-3,-,TGTGCCTGGAGTAATCAGGGTAGAGATACGCAGTATTTT,CAWSNQGRDTQYF
-,TRBV6-6,TRBJ2-3,-,TGTGCCAGCAGTTTTTTAGGGGCCACAGATACGCAGTATTTT,CASSFLGATDTQYF
-,TRBV19,TRBJ2-1,TRBD2,TGTGCCAGTAGTAGAGAGACTAGCGGGACGAATGAGCAGTTCTTC,CASSRETSGTNEQFF
few,TRBV20-1,TRBJ2-7,-,TGCAGTGCTAGGCCTATCTACGAGCAGTACTTC,CSARPIYEQYF
-,TRBV30,TRBJ2-1,-,TGTGCCTGGATGAAAGGAACCTACAATGAGCAGTTCTTC,CAWMKGTYNEQFF
-,TRBV5-6,TRBJ2-5,-,TGTGCCAGCAGCTTTAGGGAGACCCAGTACTTC,CASSFRETQYF
-,TRBV30,TRBJ1-5,-,TGTGCCTGGAGTAGTATTAGAGGCAATCAGCCCCAGCATTTT,CAWSSIRGNQPQHF
few,TRBV29-1,TRBJ2-3,-,TGCAGCGTTGAGGTTGGGGGGACAGATACGCAGTATTTT,CSVEVGGTDTQYF
-,TRBV30,TRBJ2-2,-,TGTGCCTGGAGTGTCCGGACTTACACCGGGGAGCTGTTTTTT,CAWSVRTYTGELFF
few,TRBV27,TRBJ1-2,-,TGTGCCAGCAGTTCCGGTCCCTATGGCTACACCTTC,CASSSGPYGYTF
-,TRBV5-1,TRBJ1-5,-,TGCGCCAGCAGCTTGGACAGGGATCAGCCCCAGCATTTT,CASSLDRDQPQHF
once,TRBV29-1,TRBJ2-3,TRBD2,TGCAGCGTTGCCCGGACTAGCGGGAGCACAGATACGCAGTATTTT,CSVARTSGSTDTQYF
-,TRBV29-1,TRBJ2-1,-,TGCAGCGTTGATATAGGGGCAAGAGGGTATGAGCAGTTCTTC,CSVDIGARGYEQFF
-,TRBV30,TRBJ2-5,TRBD1,TGTGCCTGGAATCAGGGGGCCTTAGGGGAGACCCAGTACTTC,CAWNQGALGETQYF
medium-sized,TRBV29-1,TRBJ1-2,TRBD1,TGCATCGGCGGGACAGGGGCAGGCTACACCTTC,CIGGTGAGYTF
-,TRBV11-2,TRBJ2-2,-,TGTGCCAGCACCCTCAGCGGGACCGGGGAGCTGTTTTTT,CASTLSGTGELFF